These 16 T cell receptor beta chains were sequenced from one sample in a study of tissue T cells after allogeneic stem cell transplantation (dated by TCRdb to between 2021 and 2024). The library was made by the immunoSEQ multiplex PCR assay. The immuneACCESS repertoire file appears here via TCRdb, limited to in-frame rearrangements. These files lack a portion of the clones; in checked studies, under half of the deficit traces to unresolved V genes, and the cause of the others is not known. This sample lists about 10,000 clones; around three fifths were detected once. The ten largest clones take up around 9.6% of the sample. Read against the paper, the sample's time point label means: human tissue collected at research (rapid) autopsy. This specimen consisted of tissue from the jejunum, obtained at autopsy. The receptors derive from a woman aged 18-49 years with breast cancer.

This clone has a handful of counts. The chain joins TRBV30 to TRBJ2-1, with 10 bases identical to TRBD1. J gave up 2 bases and V 3 bases, and 7 bases lay outside the gene matches. The CDR3 is 16 residues long. The germline V gene has CDR1 GTSNPN and CDR2 SVGIG (reference sequence). CDR3 bases: TGTGCCTGGAGCGAAAGGGACAGGGGTACCTACAATGAGCAGTTCTTC. The encoded protein is CAWSERDRGTYNEQFF.

The chain uses TRBV4-3 and TRBJ2-3, with TRBD2 matching 13 bases. The germline gives CDR1 LGHNA, CDR2 YSLEER. Germline trimming cut 6 bases from V and 8 bases from J; bases unmatched to any gene: 11. There are 16 residues in the CDR3. The DNA for the CDR3 is TGCGCCAGCAGTTTCACCGGGACTAGCGGGGCCAGTACGCAGTATTTT. Amino acids: CASSFTGTSGASTQYF.

On this clone itself: This specimen includes other DNA sequences encoding the same CDR3. The rearrangement links TRBV10-3 to TRBJ1-5; TRBD1 matches at 9 bases. The junction had 6 bases not matched to a gene; V was cut back by 5 bases and J by 4 bases. CDR1 ENHRY and CDR2 SYGVKD come from the germline V gene. The length of the CDR3 is 15 residues. The CDR3 loop is CAISSGQGLNQPQHF. CDR3 in DNA: TGTGCCATCAGTTCGGGACAGGGTTTAAATCAGCCCCAGCATTTT.

The rearrangement uses TRBV3-1 (or the pseudogene TRBV3-2) and TRBJ2-1; 8 positions match TRBD2. CDR1 and CDR2 (germline): LGHDT, YNNKEL (reference sequence). J gave up 15 bases and V 1 base, and 5 bases lay outside the gene matches. This CDR3 has 12 amino acids. The CDR3 is CASSQAGTSLFF. The CDR3 DNA is TGTGCCAGCAGCCAAGCCGGGACTAGTCTGTTCTTC.

The CDR3 loop reads CASSLGDSSYEQYF. The DNA of the CDR3 is TGTGCCAGCAGTTTAGGGGACAGCTCCTACGAGCAGTACTTC. The gene calls are TRBV6-2 or TRBV6-3 and TRBJ2-7; TRBD1 matches 7 bases. V shed 4 bases and J 0 bases; nucleotides not matched to a gene: 3. The CDR3 loop spans 14 amino acids. Per germline, CDR1 MNHEY and CDR2 SVGEGT.

The J gene is TRBJ2-5, the V gene TRBV5-3; TRBD2 is a possible D gene (6 bases). TRBV5-3 is an open reading frame whose function is uncertain. V gave up 4 bases and J gave up 1 base, with 20 bases separating them. This CDR3 has 17 residues. The CDR3 loop reads CARSKLTGTGSQETQYF. DNA of the CDR3: TGTGCCAGAAGCAAACTTACCGGGACTGGCTCCCAAGAGACCCAGTACTTC.

Remarks on this clone: A read error may produce the germline difference seen at one junction end. The V call is TRBV18, the J call TRBJ2-1, with a tentative D call TRBD2 (6 bases). The CDR3 spans 13 residues. Germline assignment: CDR1 KGHSH and CDR2 LQKENI. Here the CDR3 DNA reads TGTGCCAGCTCACCGACCGCTCGCGGGGCTATGATCTTC. Its translation: CASSPTARGAMIF.

J is TRBJ2-2 and V is TRBV11-2, with TRBD2 matching 7 bases. V shed 5 bases, J shed 4 bases, and the junction held 7 bases outside the gene matches. CDR3 length equals 15 residues. Germline CDR1 is SGHAT and CDR2 is FQNNGV. This chain's CDR3 is CASSAWDYLTGELFF. The CDR3 region has the DNA TGTGCCAGCAGCGCCTGGGACTACCTCACCGGGGAGCTGTTTTTT.

The chain employs TRBV19 and TRBJ1-5; no clear D gene. This CDR3 spans 14 amino acids. Germline CDR1 and CDR2: LNHDA and SQIVND (reference sequence). Trimming removed 6 bases at V and 0 bases at J, with 9 bases between. The CDR3 protein is CASRGAYSNQPQHF. As DNA, the CDR3 is TGTGCCAGTAGGGGCGCGTATAGCAATCAGCCCCAGCATTTT.

The genes are TRBV5-1 and TRBJ1-3, with D uncertain. There are 12 residues in the CDR3. V was trimmed by 0 bases and J by 4 bases, leaving 2 bases between them. Germline V gene data show CDR1 as SGHRS and CDR2 as YFSETQ. CDR3 sequence: CASSLDGNTIYF. CDR3 DNA: TGCGCCAGCAGCTTGGACGGAAACACCATATATTTT.

This chain joins TRBV6-5 and TRBJ2-1, with TRBD2 as a possible D gene (6 bases). Germline CDR1 and CDR2: MNHEY and SVGAGI. V was pared by 7 bases and J by 8 bases, with 18 bases between. This CDR3 spans 14 amino acids. The CDR3 region is CASTWRVEGDEQFF. CDR3 DNA: TGTGCCAGCACTTGGAGGGTAGAGGGTGATGAGCAGTTCTTC.

This clone has a single count. This chain uses TRBV6-2 or TRBV6-3 with TRBJ2-7; 7 bases are shared with TRBD2. Per the germline V gene, CDR1 is MNHEY and CDR2 is SVGEGT. This CDR3 spans 15 amino acids. V lost 2 bases, J lost 0 bases, and 4 bases stayed unmatched. As DNA, the CDR3 is TGTGCCAGCAGTTACGTCGGGGGGAGCTCCTACGAGCAGTACTTC. Translated: CASSYVGGSSYEQYF.

This clone was seen a few times. J is TRBJ2-7 and V is TRBV11-2; D remains unclear. Trimming shortened V by 6 bases and J by 6 bases, and 15 bases separated the two germline ends. This CDR3 comprises 13 residues. The germline gives CDR1 SGHAT, CDR2 FQNNGV. The DNA for the CDR3 is TGTGCCAGCAGTTCAGCCCGACACGGCGAGCAGTACTTC. This translates into CASSSARHGEQYF.

Relative to its sample, this clone is medium-sized. The genes are TRBV7-8 and TRBJ2-1; 10 nucleotides line up with TRBD2. Germline values: CDR1 SGHVS, CDR2 FQNEAQ. This CDR3 region has 17 residues. After removal of 5 bases from V and 9 bases from J, the junction contained 16 bases not matched to a gene. CDR3 residues: CASSGKLAGESRAEQFF. The CDR3 coding sequence is TGTGCCAGCAGCGGGAAGCTAGCGGGGGAGTCCCGGGCTGAGCAGTTCTTC.

The chain carries TRBV6-6 and TRBJ1-2, with 10 nucleotides matching TRBD1. CDR1 is MNHNY and CDR2 is SVGAGI in the germline V gene (reference sequence). With 5 bases clipped from V and 7 bases from J, the junction kept 4 bases outside the gene matches. This CDR3 is 13 amino acids long. CDR3 sequence (DNA): TGTGCCAGCAGTAGACAGGGGGCGCGTGGCTACACCTTC. Protein: CASSRQGARGYTF.

The genes are TRBV10-3 and TRBJ1-5, with 7 bases aligning to TRBD1. CDR3 size: 15 residues. J was trimmed by 7 bases and V by 4 bases; bases with no gene match: 10. The germline V gene has CDR1 ENHRY and CDR2 SYGVKD. In DNA, the CDR3 is TGTGCCATCAGTGGAACCTGGCAGGGGGGACAGCCCCAGCATTTT. This codes for CAISGTWQGGQPQHF.